The present TCR beta chain was sequenced within a study of shared clonotypes between healthy human individuals. Comment on this clone: The antigen is not known.

Selected positively for CCR7 and CD45RO-negative, naive CD8 cells excluded terminally differentiated effector memory CD45RA+ cells. Findings of the study overall: Limitation of the genetic and exposure-history diversity represented came from the few donors.

As originally analysed: ImmunoSEQ supplied junction-only sequences lacking quality scores, so filtering was different. Assay used: immunoSEQ multiplex PCR; TCRdb lists only in-frame clones, some missing. V and J calls plus clone size are reproduced from that table; the DNA served to infer D and trimming. The sample includes 2 million or so clones, about 94% of them seen just once. Germline CDR1 is MNHEY and CDR2 is SMNVEV (reference sequence). The CDR3 sequence is 14 residues long. The V and J ends lost 3 bases and 3 bases respectively, with 12 bases between them. Sequencing was carried out using naive CD8+ T cells sorted from blood. The chain carries TRBV27 and TRBJ2-7, with D perhaps matching TRBD2 (6 bases). The receptor comes from a man younger than 30 in good health. CDR3 in DNA: TGTGCCAGCAGTTTTTCCGCGGGAATCTACGAGCAGTACTTC. This gives the protein CASSFSAGIYEQYF.